This T cell receptor beta chain originates from a study of blood T cells in healthy people across ages. With a J-beta primer mix and a sample-barcoded 5' primer, a second PCR ran about 7 to 12 cycles. TCRdb ran MiXCR on the 5' RACE reads and lists one entry per CDR3 protein. This table holds around 670,000 distinct CDR3 sequences, roughly 30% found once. This CDR3 has 13 amino acids. V lost 2 bases to trimming and J lost 7 bases; unmatched junction nucleotides: 5. The table lists this clonotype with a few counts. This sequence may be a read error, since a much larger clone differs from it by one base.

This chain links TRBV12-3 or TRBV12-4 with TRBJ2-7; the match to TRBD2 covers 7 bases. The clonotype originates from a woman older than 75 in good health. The sequenced material came from blood. This CDR3 reads CASSLLRGYEQYF. The DNA for the CDR3 is TGTGCCAGCAGTTTATTGCGGGGGTATGAGCAGTACTTC.